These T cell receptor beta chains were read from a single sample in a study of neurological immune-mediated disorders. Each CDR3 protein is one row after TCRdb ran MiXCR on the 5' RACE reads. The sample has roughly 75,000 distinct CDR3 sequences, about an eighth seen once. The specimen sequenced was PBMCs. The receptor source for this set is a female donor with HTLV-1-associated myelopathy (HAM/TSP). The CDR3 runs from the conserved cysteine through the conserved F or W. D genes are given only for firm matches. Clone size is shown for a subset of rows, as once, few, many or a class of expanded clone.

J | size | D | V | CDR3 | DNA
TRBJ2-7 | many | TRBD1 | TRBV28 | CASSLWGQGAEEQYF | TGTGCCAGCAGTTTATGGGGACAGGGGGCTGAAGAGCAGTACTTC
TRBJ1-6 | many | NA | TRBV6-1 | CASSQVEANSPLHF | TGTGCCAGCAGTCAGGTGGAGGCGAATTCACCCCTCCACTTT
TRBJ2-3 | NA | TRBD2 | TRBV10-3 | CAISLGSGGTTDTQYF | TGTGCCATCAGCCTCGGGAGCGGGGGGACAACAGATACGCAGTATTTT
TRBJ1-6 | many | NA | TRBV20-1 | CSASNIISYNSPLHF | TGCAGTGCTAGCAACATTATCTCCTATAATTCACCCCTCCACTTT
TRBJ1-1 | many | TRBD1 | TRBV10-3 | CAISELTGGNTEAFF | TGTGCCATCAGTGAGTTGACAGGGGGGAACACTGAAGCTTTCTTT
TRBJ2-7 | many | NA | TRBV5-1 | CASSSQGPPYEQYF | TGCGCCAGCAGCTCTCAGGGCCCTCCCTACGAGCAGTACTTC
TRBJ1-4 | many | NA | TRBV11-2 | CASSWGGPNEKLFF | TGTGCCAGCAGTTGGGGAGGTCCTAATGAAAAACTGTTTTTT
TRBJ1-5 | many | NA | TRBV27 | CASSPQQGAGSQPQHF | TGTGCCAGCAGTCCGCAACAGGGCGCGGGATCTCAGCCCCAGCATTTT
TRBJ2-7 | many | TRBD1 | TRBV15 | CATSRGSGTGGEEQYF | TGTGCTACCAGCAGAGGATCCGGGACAGGGGGTGAGGAGCAGTACTTC
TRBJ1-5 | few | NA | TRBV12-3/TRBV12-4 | CASSFSGSNQPQHF | TGTGCCAGCAGTTTTTCCGGGAGCAATCAGCCCCAGCATTTT
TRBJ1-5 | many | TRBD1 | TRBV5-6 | CASSQLDRDNQPQHF | TGTGCCAGCAGCCAACTCGACAGGGACAATCAGCCCCAGCATTTT
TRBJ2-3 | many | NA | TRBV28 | CASGVTDRLLDTQYF | TGTGCCAGCGGCGTGACGGACAGACTTCTAGATACGCAGTATTTT
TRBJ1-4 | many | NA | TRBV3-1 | CASSQEQSEKLFF | TGTGCCAGCAGCCAAGAACAGTCGGAAAAACTGTTTTTT
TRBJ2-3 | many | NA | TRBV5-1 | CASSLDRGLTDTQYF | TGCGCCAGCAGCTTGGATCGGGGGCTCACAGATACGCAGTATTTT
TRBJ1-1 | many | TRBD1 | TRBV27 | CASSSGTGAFNTEAFF | TGTGCCAGCAGCTCCGGAACAGGGGCGTTTAACACTGAAGCTTTCTTT
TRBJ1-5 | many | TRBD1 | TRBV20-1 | CSASRRQGAIQPQHF | TGCAGTGCTAGTCGACGACAGGGGGCTATTCAGCCCCAGCATTTT
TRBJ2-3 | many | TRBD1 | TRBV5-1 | CASSLDGQGGTDTQYF | TGCGCCAGCAGCTTAGATGGACAGGGAGGCACAGATACGCAGTATTTT
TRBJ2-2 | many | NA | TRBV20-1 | CSAYNPGQNTGELFF | TGCAGTGCTTATAACCCGGGACAGAACACCGGGGAGCTGTTTTTT
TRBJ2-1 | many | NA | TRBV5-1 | CASSTGAGSYNEQFF | TGCGCCAGCAGCACCGGAGCGGGCTCCTACAATGAGCAGTTCTTC
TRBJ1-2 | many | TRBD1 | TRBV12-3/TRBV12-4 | CASSRYDRDRNGYTF | TGTGCCAGCAGCCGCTATGACAGGGATAGGAATGGCTACACCTTC
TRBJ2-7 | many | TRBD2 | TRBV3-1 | CASSYSSGGIYEQYF | TGTGCCAGCAGCTATTCTAGCGGGGGAATCTACGAGCAGTACTTC
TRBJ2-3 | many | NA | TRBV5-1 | CASSSGQGTDTQYF | TGCGCCAGCAGCTCGGGACAAGGCACAGATACGCAGTATTTT
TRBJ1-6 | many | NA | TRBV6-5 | CASSYGYSPLHF | TGTGCCAGCAGTTACGGGTATTCACCCCTCCACTTT
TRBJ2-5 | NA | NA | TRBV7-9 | CASSSPRFPETQYF | TGTGCCAGCAGCTCCCCCCGGTTCCCCGAGACCCAGTACTTC
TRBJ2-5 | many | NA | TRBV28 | CASSLDRPQETQYF | TGTGCCAGCAGTTTAGACAGGCCCCAAGAGACCCAGTACTTC
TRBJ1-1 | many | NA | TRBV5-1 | CASSLDPRTNTEAFF | TGCGCCAGCAGCTTGGATCCACGGACGAACACTGAAGCTTTCTTT
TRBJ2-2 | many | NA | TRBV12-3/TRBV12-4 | CASLSGLGGELFF | TGTGCCAGCTTGAGCGGGCTCGGCGGGGAGCTGTTTTTT
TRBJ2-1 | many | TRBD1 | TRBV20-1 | CSARQQGTNNEQFF | TGCAGTGCTAGGCAACAGGGGACCAACAATGAGCAGTTCTTC
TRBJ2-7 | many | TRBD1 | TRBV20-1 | CSARNPATGGDEQYF | TGCAGTGCTAGAAATCCAGCCACAGGGGGCGACGAGCAGTACTTC
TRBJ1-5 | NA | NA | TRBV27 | CASSFRASPNQPQHF | TGTGCCAGCAGTTTTCGGGCCAGTCCTAATCAGCCCCAGCATTTT
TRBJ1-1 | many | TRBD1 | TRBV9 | CASSVDYRGTEAFF | TGTGCCAGCAGCGTAGACTACAGGGGAACTGAAGCTTTCTTT
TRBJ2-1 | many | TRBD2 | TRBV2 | CASSDLASGYNEQFF | TGTGCCAGCAGTGATCTGGCTAGCGGCTACAATGAGCAGTTCTTC
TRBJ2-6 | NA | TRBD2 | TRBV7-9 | CASSLEGGDVLTF | TGTGCCAGCAGCTTAGAGGGAGGGGACGTCCTGACTTTC
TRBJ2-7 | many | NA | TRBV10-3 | CAADGGGFSYEQYF | TGTGCCGCCGACGGTGGGGGGTTCTCCTACGAGCAGTACTTC
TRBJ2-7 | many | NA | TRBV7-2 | CASSSQGGSYEQYF | TGTGCCAGCAGCTCCCAGGGGGGCTCCTACGAGCAGTACTTC
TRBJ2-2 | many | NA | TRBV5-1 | CASSLVESGELFF | TGCGCCAGCAGCTTGGTCGAATCCGGGGAGCTGTTTTTT
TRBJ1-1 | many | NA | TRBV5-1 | CASSLTREGPNTEAFF | TGCGCCAGCAGCTTGACTAGGGAGGGGCCGAACACTGAAGCTTTCTTT
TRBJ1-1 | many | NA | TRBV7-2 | CASSLAQGKNTEAFF | TGTGCCAGCAGCTTAGCGCAGGGAAAGAACACTGAAGCTTTCTTT
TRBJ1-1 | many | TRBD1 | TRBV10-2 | CASRGTGGNTEAFF | TGCGCCAGCCGGGGGACAGGGGGGAACACTGAAGCTTTCTTT
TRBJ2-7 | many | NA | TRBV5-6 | CASSLGPGSEQYF | TGTGCCAGCAGCTTGGGTCCGGGCTCCGAGCAGTACTTC
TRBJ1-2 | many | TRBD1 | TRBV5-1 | CASSPGQGISLDGGYTF | TGCGCCAGCAGCCCCGGACAGGGCATAAGTTTGGATGGTGGCTACACCTTC
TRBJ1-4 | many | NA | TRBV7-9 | CASSPQGNEKLFF | TGTGCCAGCAGCCCCCAGGGGAATGAAAAACTGTTTTTT
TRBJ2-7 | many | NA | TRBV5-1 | CASSTGTRDYEQYF | TGCGCCAGCAGTACCGGGACCAGGGACTACGAGCAGTACTTC
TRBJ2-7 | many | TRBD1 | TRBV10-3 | CAISDGTGYYEQYF | TGTGCCATCAGTGACGGGACAGGGTACTACGAGCAGTACTTC
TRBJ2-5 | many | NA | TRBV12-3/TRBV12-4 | CASSWRDYGQETQYF | TGTGCCAGCAGTTGGAGAGACTATGGGCAAGAGACCCAGTACTTC
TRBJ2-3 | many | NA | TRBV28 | CASSLTLTDTQYF | TGTGCCAGCAGTTTAACCCTCACAGATACGCAGTATTTT
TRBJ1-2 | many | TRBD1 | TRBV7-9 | CASSHAGGRGDYGYTF | TGTGCCAGCAGCCACGCAGGGGGGCGCGGGGATTATGGCTACACCTTC
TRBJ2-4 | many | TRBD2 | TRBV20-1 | CSAYPSGGKNIQYF | TGCAGTGCTTACCCTAGCGGGGGAAAAAACATTCAGTACTTC
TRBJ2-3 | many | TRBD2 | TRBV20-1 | CSALPGTSSTDTQYF | TGCAGTGCTCTACCCGGGACTAGCTCGACAGATACGCAGTATTTT